This T cell receptor (beta chain) was found in a study of T cell repertoires in cytomegalovirus infection. There are many counts of this clonotype. Germline CDR1 is MDHEN and CDR2 is SYDVKM. The CDR3 extends over 17 amino acids. Trimming left V 2 bases short and J 1 base short, with 17 bases between. MiXCR, run by TCRdb on the reads, gives a single entry per CDR3 protein. The sample shows fewer than 350,000 distinct CDR3 sequences, more than 8% of them seen only once. The specimen sequenced was PBMCs. The source of this sequence is a human donor in good health (CMV status not recorded). Some clones in this sample may be carry-over from other donors' samples. The chain links TRBV28 to TRBJ1-2; D perhaps matches TRBD1 (5 bases). The CDR3 is CASSLNRKKTDNYGYTF. The CDR3 coding sequence is TGTGCCAGCAGTTTAAACAGGAAAAAGACCGATAACTATGGCTACACCTTC.